This paragraph reports one T cell receptor beta chain. Antigen: not known. The entry originates in a study of neoadjuvant nivolumab and ipilimumab in lung cancer. In the study overall: The combination arm added day-1 ipilimumab 1 mg/kg to nivolumab 3 mg/kg on days 1, 15, 29.

V was pared by 0 bases and J by 4 bases, with 4 bases of the junction left unmatched. Germline V lookup: CDR1 SGHKS, CDR2 YYEKEE (reference sequence). This CDR3 has 15 amino acids. Method: immunoSEQ multiplex PCR; TCRdb's copy keeps in-frame clones and lacks some. The repertoire includes around 13,000 clones, around 70% of them detected once, and 20% to 25% sits in the top ten. Overall study results and limits: Resected-tumor TCR richness correlated positively with pretherapy blood richness. Compared with tumor-adjacent uninvolved lung, resected tumors showed greater richness and clonality. From pretherapy to surgery, tumor richness and clonality rose with dual therapy.

This chain uses TRBV5-5 with TRBJ1-5; 7 positions match TRBD1. Sequenced here: peripheral blood, sampled after neoadjuvant nivolumab, alone or with ipilimumab, at or shortly before surgery. This sequence originates from an adult with non-small cell lung cancer. The CDR3 loop reads CASSLAPGGNQPQHF. The DNA of the CDR3 is TGTGCCAGCAGCTTGGCGCCAGGGGGAAATCAGCCCCAGCATTTT.